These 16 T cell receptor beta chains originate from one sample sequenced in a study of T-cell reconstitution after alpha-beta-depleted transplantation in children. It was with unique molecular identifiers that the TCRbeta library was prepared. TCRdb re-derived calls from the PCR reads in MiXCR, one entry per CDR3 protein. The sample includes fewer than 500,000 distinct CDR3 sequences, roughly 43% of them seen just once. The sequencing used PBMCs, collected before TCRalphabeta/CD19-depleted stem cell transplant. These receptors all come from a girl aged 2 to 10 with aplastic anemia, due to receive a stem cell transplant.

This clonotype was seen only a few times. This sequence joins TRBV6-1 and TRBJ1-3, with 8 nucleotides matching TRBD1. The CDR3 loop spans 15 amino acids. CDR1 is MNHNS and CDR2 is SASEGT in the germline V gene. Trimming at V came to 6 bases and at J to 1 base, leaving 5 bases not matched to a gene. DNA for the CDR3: TGTGCCAGCAGGCCGCAGGGGGCGTCTGGAAACACCATATATTTT. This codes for CASRPQGASGNTIYF.

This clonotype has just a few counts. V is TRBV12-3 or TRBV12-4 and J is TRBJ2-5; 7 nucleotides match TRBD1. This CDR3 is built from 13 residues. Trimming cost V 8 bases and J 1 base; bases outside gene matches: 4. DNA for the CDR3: TGTGCCAGCGAAGACAGGGTCCAAGAGACCCAGTACTTC. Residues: CASEDRVQETQYF.

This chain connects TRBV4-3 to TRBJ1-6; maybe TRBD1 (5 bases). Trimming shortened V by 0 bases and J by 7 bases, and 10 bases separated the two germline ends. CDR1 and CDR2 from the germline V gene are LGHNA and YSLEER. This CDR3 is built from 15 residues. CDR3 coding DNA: TGCGCCAGCAGCCAAGATACGGGGGGGAATTCACCCCTCCACTTT. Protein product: CASSQDTGGNSPLHF.

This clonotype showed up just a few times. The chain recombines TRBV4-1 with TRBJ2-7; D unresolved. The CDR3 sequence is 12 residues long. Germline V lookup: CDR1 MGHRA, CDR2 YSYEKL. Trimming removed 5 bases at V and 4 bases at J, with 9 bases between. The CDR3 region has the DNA TGCGCCAGCAGCTCAGTGAGATACGAGCAGTACTTC. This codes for CASSSVRYEQYF.

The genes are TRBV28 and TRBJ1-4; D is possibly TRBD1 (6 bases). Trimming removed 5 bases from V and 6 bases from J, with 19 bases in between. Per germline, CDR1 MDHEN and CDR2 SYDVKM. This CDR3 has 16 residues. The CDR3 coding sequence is TGTGCCAGCAGTAGAGGGGCGGGGGGCGAAGATGAAAAACTGTTTTTT. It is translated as CASSRGAGGEDEKLFF.

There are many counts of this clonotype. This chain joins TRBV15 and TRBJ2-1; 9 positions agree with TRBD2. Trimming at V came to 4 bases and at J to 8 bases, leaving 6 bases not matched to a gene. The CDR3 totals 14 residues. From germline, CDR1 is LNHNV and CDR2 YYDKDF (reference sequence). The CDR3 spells CATSNWGTSHEQFF. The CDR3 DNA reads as TGTGCCACCAGCAACTGGGGGACTAGCCATGAGCAGTTCTTC.

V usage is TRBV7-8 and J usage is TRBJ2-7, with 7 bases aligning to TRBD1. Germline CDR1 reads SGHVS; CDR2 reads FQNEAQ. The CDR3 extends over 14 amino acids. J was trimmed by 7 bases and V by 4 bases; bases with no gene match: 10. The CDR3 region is CASSYRDSQREQYF. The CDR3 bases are TGTGCCAGCAGCTACCGGGACAGCCAAAGGGAGCAGTACTTC.

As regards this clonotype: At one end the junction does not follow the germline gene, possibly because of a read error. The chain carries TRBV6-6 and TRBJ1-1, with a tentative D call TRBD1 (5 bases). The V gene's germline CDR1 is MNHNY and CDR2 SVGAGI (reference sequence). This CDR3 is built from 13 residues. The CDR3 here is CAATRVPLTQAFF. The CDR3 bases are TGTGCCGCCACCAGGGTACCTCTCACTCAAGCTTTCTTT.

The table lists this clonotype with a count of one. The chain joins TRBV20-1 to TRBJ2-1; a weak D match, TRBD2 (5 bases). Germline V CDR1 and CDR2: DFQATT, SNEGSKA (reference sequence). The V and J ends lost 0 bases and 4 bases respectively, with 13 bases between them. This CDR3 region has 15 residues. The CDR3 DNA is TGCAGTGCTAGAGATCAGAGGGAGCGGTACAATGAGCAGTTCTTC. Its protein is CSARDQRERYNEQFF.

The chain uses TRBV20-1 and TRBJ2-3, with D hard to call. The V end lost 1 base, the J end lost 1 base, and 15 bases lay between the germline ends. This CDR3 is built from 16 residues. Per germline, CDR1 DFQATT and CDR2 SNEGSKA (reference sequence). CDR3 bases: TGCAGTGCTAGAGGGACCGGTGGATCTGGCACAGATACGCAGTATTTT. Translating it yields CSARGTGGSGTDTQYF.

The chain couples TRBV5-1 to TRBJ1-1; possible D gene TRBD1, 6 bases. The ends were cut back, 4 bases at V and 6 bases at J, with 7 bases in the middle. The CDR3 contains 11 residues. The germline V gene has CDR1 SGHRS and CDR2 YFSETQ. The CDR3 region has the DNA TGCGCCAGCAGCGGGGGCCCTGAAGCTTTCTTT. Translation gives CASSGGPEAFF.

Here the CDR3 DNA reads TGTGCCAGCAGCACGATGGCCGGGACAGGGGGCGGTGAGACCCAGTACTTC. It codes for CASSTMAGTGGGETQYF. The chain links TRBV3-1 to TRBJ2-5, with TRBD1 matching over 12 bases. Germline CDR1 and CDR2: LGHDT and YNNKEL (reference sequence). The CDR3 has 17 residues. The junction had 12 bases not matched to a gene; V was cut back by 5 bases and J by 5 bases.

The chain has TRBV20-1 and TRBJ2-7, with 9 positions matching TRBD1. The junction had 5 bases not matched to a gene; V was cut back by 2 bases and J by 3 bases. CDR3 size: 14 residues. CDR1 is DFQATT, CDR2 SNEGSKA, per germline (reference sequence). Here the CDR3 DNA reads TGCAGTGCTAGAAGTGACAGGGGGTACTACGAGCAGTACTTC. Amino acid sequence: CSARSDRGYYEQYF.

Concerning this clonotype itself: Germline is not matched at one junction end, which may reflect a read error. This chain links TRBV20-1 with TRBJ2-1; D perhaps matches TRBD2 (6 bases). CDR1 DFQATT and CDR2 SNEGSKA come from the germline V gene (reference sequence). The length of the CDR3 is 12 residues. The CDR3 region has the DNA TGCAGTGCTGGGGACTTGACGAATGAGCGGTTCTTC. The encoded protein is CSAGDLTNERFF.

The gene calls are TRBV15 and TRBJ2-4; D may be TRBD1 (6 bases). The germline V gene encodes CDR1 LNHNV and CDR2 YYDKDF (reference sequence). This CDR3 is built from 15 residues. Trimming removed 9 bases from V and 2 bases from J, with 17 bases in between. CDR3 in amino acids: CATQSTGLTKNIQYF. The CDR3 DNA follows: TGTGCCACGCAAAGTACAGGGTTAACCAAAAACATTCAGTACTTC.

The CDR3 coding sequence is TGCAGTGCTACGCCGGGGGGGGTCAACTATGGCTACACCTTC. Protein product: CSATPGGVNYGYTF. The chain carries TRBV20-1 and TRBJ1-2, with D perhaps TRBD1 (5 bases). V lost 4 bases to trimming and J lost 2 bases, with 14 bases between them. CDR3 size: 14 residues. Germline CDR1 DFQATT, CDR2 SNEGSKA (reference sequence).